The 14 T cell receptor beta chains below all came from one sample that was sequenced in a study of blood T cells in healthy people across ages. Next came a second PCR, run for about 7 to 12 cycles, which used a sample-barcoded 5' primer along with a J-beta primer mix. TCRdb reanalysed the 5' RACE reads using MiXCR and keeps one entry per CDR3 protein. The data contain more than 800,000 distinct CDR3 sequences, roughly 26% of them singletons. The sequenced sample consisted of blood. These receptors all stem from a woman of 80 years or more in good health.

This clonotype was counted between two and nine times. V gene TRBV2 combines with J gene TRBJ2-4, with D unresolved. With 8 bases removed from V and 0 bases from J, the gap between germline ends came to 14 bases. Germline CDR1 and CDR2: SNHLY and FYNNEI. The CDR3 has 15 amino acids. As DNA, the CDR3 is TGTGCCAGCCAATCACAGTCCCTAGCCAAAAACATTCAGTACTTC. This codes for CASQSQSLAKNIQYF.

The rearrangement uses TRBV12-3 or TRBV12-4 and TRBJ2-3, with a tentative D call TRBD1 (6 bases). Deletions cut 6 bases from V and 2 bases from J, with 9 bases between. CDR3 length equals 13 residues. The CDR3 sequence is CASRWGHTDTQYF. The CDR3 coding sequence is TGTGCCAGCAGGTGGGGGCACACAGATACGCAGTATTTT.

The chain recombines TRBV29-1 with TRBJ2-7; perhaps TRBD1 as D (6 bases). Judging by the DNA end, TRBJ2-4 fits better; the J call may be wrong. The CDR3 runs to 13 residues. Germline CDR1 and CDR2: SQVTM and ANQGSEA. The CDR3 spells CSVEVPGHNIQYF. Here the CDR3 DNA reads TGCAGCGTTGAGGTTCCGGGACATAACATTCAGTACTTC.

This clonotype was seen only a few times. The chain joins TRBV4-3 to TRBJ1-6, with D tentatively TRBD1 (6 bases). Between the trimmed V and J ends, which lost 2 bases and 13 bases, there was a span of 18 bases. CDR3 length: 15 residues. Germline V gives CDR1 LGHNA, CDR2 YSLEER. The CDR3 protein is CASSQQSGAIGPLHF. The CDR3 DNA follows: TGCGCCAGCAGCCAACAGTCAGGGGCGATAGGGCCCCTCCACTTT.

This clonotype appeared many times. This chain links TRBV7-2 with TRBJ1-2; D may be TRBD1 (6 bases). There are 14 residues in the CDR3. The germline V gene encodes CDR1 SGHTA and CDR2 FQGNSA. Trimming stripped 3 bases from V and 0 bases from J, with 8 bases between. The CDR3 sequence: CASSFGQSNYGYTF. DNA for the CDR3: TGTGCCAGCAGCTTCGGACAGTCTAACTATGGCTACACCTTC.

This clonotype has ten or more counts. The chain employs TRBV9 and TRBJ2-1; 7 bases match TRBD2. This CDR3 has 16 amino acids. Per germline, CDR1 SGDLS and CDR2 YYNGEE. V lost 3 bases, J lost 0 bases, and 6 bases stayed unmatched. The CDR3 is CASSALAVVSYNEQFF. CDR3 sequence (DNA): TGTGCCAGCAGCGCCCTAGCGGTAGTCTCCTACAATGAGCAGTTCTTC. Supplemented by reference TRBV9 and TRBJ2-1, the full variable domain reads DSGVTQTPKHLITATGQRVTLRCSPRSGDLSVYWYQQSLDQGLQFLIQYYNGEERAKGNILERFSAQQFPDLHSELNLSSLELGDSALYFCASSALAVVSYNEQFFGPGTRLTVL.

Only a few counts were recorded for this clonotype. The rearrangement uses TRBV5-1 and TRBJ2-7; 11 nucleotides align to TRBD1. Looked up from germline, CDR1 is SGHRS and CDR2 is YFSETQ. The length of the CDR3 is 16 residues. V trimming: 2 bases; J trimming: 7 bases; junction bases outside the gene matches: 11. DNA for the CDR3: TGCGCCAGCAGCTTAGGTGCGGGGGACAGGGGGACTGAGCAGTACTTC. It translates to CASSLGAGDRGTEQYF.

This clonotype was seen a handful of times. One base away lies a much larger clone, so this may be a sequencing read error. The V call is TRBV6-4, the J call TRBJ2-5; 7 bases are shared with TRBD1. The trim removed 2 bases at V and 11 bases at J, leaving 5 bases unmatched. Germline V CDR1 and CDR2: MRHNA, SNTAGT. The CDR3 is 12 residues long. Here the CDR3 DNA reads TGTGCCAGCAGTGACACGACAGGGCTGCAGTACTTC. The encoded protein is CASSDTTGLQYF.

There are many counts of this clonotype. The V and J genes are TRBV6-5 and TRBJ2-5; D remains unclear. The germline CDR1 and CDR2 sequences are MNHEY and SVGAGI. V was shortened by 4 bases and J by 2 bases, with 8 bases between the two germline ends. The CDR3 covers 13 residues. The CDR3 region has the DNA TGTGCCAGCAGTTCCCCAGTACAAGAGACCCAGTACTTC. Encoded protein: CASSSPVQETQYF.

The V and J genes are TRBV11-2 and TRBJ1-4; 9 positions agree with TRBD1. V gave up 6 bases and J gave up 4 bases; unmatched junction bases: 3. The CDR3 is 14 residues long. Per the germline V gene, CDR1 is SGHAT and CDR2 is FQNNGV. The CDR3 bases are TGTGCCAGCAGGACAGGGGGGAATAATGAAAAACTGTTTTTT. Its protein is CASRTGGNNEKLFF.

The V gene is TRBV5-1, the J gene TRBJ2-6; 8 bases line up with TRBD1. Germline values: CDR1 SGHRS, CDR2 YFSETQ. There are 15 residues in the CDR3. Trimming took 5 bases from V and 2 from J; bases not matched to a gene: 3. This CDR3 reads CASRDRATGANVLTF. In DNA, the CDR3 is TGCGCCAGCAGGGACAGGGCTACTGGGGCCAACGTCCTGACTTTC. The full variable domain, with the rest looked up from reference TRBV5-1 and TRBJ2-6, is KAGVTQTPRYLIKTRGQQVTLSCSPISGHRSVSWYQQTPGQGLQFLFEYFSETQRNKGNFPGRFSGRQFSNSRSEMNVSTLELGDSALYLCASRDRATGANVLTFGAGSRLTVL.

This clonotype occurred many times. The V gene is TRBV5-1, the J gene TRBJ1-1; D perhaps matches TRBD1 (6 bases). Germline lookup yields CDR1 SGHRS and CDR2 YFSETQ. Trimming stripped 4 bases from V and 1 base from J, with 17 bases between. CDR3 length equals 16 residues. The CDR3 sequence is CASSPLSGARNTEAFF. For the CDR3, the DNA is TGCGCCAGCAGCCCATTATCGGGGGCCAGGAACACTGAAGCTTTCTTT.

The CDR3 DNA follows: TGTGCCAGCAAAAAAGACAGGGGACCCCAGACGGCTTTCTTT. Translating gives CASKKDRGPQTAFF. The V gene is TRBV6-2 or TRBV6-3, the J gene TRBJ1-1, with TRBD1 identical over 8 bases. This CDR3 contains 14 residues. Unmatched junction bases numbered 15, after V lost 7 bases and J lost 11 bases. The germline V gene encodes CDR1 MNHEY and CDR2 SVGEGT.

This clonotype was picked up many times. The chain combines TRBV10-3 with TRBJ1-6, with D hard to call. CDR1 is ENHRY and CDR2 is SYGVKD in the germline V gene. V shed 7 bases and J shed 7 bases, with 11 bases lying between them. The CDR3 has 13 residues. The CDR3: CAITNGLNSPLHF. CDR3 nucleotide sequence: TGTGCCATCACCAACGGTTTAAATTCACCCCTCCACTTT.